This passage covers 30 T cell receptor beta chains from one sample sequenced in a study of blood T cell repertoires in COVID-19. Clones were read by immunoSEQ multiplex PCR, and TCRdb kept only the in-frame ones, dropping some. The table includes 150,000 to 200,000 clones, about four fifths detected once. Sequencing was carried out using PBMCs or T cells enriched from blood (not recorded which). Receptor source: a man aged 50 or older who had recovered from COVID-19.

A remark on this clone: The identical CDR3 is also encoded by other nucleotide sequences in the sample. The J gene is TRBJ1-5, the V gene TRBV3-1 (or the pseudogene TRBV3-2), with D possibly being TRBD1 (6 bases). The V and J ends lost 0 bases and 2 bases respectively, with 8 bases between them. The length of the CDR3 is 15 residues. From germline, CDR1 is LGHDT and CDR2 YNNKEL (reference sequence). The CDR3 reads CASSQEQGRNQPQHF. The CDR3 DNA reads TGTGCCAGCAGCCAAGAACAGGGCCGCAATCAGCCCCAGCATTTT.

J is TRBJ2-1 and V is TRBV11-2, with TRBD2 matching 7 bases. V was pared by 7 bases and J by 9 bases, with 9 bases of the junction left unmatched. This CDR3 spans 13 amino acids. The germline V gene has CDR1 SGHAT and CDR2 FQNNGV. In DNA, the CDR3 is TGTGCCAGCAACCCCATCGGGGGGTCTGAGCAGTTCTTC. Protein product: CASNPIGGSEQFF.

For the CDR3, the DNA is TGTGCCAGCAGTTTAGTTTCGGGGACAGGGGGCTACTACGAGCAGTACTTC. Translation gives CASSLVSGTGGYYEQYF. The chain recombines TRBV28 with TRBJ2-7; 12 bases map to TRBD1. The CDR3 length is 17 residues. Trimming took 2 bases from V and 3 from J; bases not matched to a gene: 8. Germline CDR1 reads MDHEN; CDR2 reads SYDVKM.

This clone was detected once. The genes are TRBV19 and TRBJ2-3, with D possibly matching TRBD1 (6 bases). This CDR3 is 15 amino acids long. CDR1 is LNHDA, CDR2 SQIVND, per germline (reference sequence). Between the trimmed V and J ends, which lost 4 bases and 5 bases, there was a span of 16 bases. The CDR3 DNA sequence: TGTGCCAGTAGTACGCCGACAGGTTTTATAGATACGCAGTATTTT. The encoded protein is CASSTPTGFIDTQYF.

The CDR3, as DNA: TGTGCCAGCAGCTTGGACATATTTTTAGGGGAGCTGTTTTTT. This translates into CASSLDIFLGELFF. The genes are TRBV5-4 and TRBJ2-2; D remains unclear. The CDR3 runs 14 residues. The germline V gene encodes CDR1 SGHNT and CDR2 YYREEE (reference sequence). The V and J ends lost 0 bases and 8 bases respectively, with 11 bases between them.

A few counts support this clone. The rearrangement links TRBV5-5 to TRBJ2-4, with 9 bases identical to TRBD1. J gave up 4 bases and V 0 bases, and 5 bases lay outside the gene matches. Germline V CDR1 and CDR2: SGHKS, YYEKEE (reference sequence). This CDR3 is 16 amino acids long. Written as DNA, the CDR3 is TGTGCCAGCAGCTTGGGAACAGGGGGCGGGAAAAACATTCAGTACTTC. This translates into CASSLGTGGGKNIQYF.

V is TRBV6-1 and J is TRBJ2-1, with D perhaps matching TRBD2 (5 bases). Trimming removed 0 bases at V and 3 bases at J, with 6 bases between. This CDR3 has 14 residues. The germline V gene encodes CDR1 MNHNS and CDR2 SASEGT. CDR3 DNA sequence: TGTGCCAGCAGTGAAGCGGGAGACTACAATGAGCAGTTCTTC. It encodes CASSEAGDYNEQFF.

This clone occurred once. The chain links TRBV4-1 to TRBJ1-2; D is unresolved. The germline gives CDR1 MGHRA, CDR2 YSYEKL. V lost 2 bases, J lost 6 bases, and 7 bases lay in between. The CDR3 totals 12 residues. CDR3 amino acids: CASSQSGDGYTF. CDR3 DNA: TGCGCCAGCAGCCAAAGCGGGGATGGCTACACCTTC.

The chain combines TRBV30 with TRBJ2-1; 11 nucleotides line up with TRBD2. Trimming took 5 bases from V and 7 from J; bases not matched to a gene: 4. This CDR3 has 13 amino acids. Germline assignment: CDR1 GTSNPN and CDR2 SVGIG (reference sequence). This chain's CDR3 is CAWSGLAENEQFF. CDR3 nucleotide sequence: TGTGCCTGGTCGGGACTAGCGGAAAATGAGCAGTTCTTC.

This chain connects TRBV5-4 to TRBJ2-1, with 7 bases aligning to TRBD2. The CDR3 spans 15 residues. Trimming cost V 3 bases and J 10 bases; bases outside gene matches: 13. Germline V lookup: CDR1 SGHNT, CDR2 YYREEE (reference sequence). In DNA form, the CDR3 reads TGTGCCAGCAGCTCAAGGCTGGGGGGGACGGAAGAGCAGTTCTTC. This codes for CASSSRLGGTEEQFF.

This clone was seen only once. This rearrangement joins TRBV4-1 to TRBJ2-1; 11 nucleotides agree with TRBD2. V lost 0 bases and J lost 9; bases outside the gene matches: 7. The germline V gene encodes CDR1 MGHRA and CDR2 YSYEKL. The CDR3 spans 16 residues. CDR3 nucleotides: TGCGCCAGCAGCCAAGAATATGCGGGACTAGCGGCTGAGCAGTTCTTC. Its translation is CASSQEYAGLAAEQFF.

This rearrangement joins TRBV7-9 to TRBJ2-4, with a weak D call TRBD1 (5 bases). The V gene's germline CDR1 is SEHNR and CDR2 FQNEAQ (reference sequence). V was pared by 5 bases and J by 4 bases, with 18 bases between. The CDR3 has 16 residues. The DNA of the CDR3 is TGTGCCAGCAGCCCGGACGCCAGGGCCCGTAAAAACATTCAGTACTTC. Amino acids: CASSPDARARKNIQYF.

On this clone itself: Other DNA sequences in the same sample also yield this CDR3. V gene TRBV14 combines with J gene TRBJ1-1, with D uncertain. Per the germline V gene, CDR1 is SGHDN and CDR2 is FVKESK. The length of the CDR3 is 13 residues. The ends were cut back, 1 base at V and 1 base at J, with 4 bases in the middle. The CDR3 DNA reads TGTGCCAGCAGCCAAGGGCAGAACACTGAAGCTTTCTTT. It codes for CASSQGQNTEAFF.

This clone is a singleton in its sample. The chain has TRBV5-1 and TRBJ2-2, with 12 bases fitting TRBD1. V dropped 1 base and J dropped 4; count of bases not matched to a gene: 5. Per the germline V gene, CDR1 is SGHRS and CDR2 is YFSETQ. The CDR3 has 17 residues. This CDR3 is CASSLRDRGRTTGELFF. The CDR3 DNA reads TGCGCCAGCAGCTTGAGGGACAGGGGGCGAACCACCGGGGAGCTGTTTTTT.

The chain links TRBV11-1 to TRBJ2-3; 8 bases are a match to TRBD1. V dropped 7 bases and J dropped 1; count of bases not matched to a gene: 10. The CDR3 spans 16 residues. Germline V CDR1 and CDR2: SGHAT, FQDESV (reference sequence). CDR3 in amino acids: CASIDGQGTGTDTQYF. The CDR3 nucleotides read TGTGCCAGCATAGATGGACAGGGTACAGGCACAGATACGCAGTATTTT.

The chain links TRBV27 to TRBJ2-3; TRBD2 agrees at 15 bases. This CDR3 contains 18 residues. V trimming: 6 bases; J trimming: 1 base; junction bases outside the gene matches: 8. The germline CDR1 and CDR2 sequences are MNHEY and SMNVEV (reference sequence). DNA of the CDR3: TGTGCCAGCAGCGGACTAGCGGGAGGGCCGGTGGGCACAGATACGCAGTATTTT. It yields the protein CASSGLAGGPVGTDTQYF.

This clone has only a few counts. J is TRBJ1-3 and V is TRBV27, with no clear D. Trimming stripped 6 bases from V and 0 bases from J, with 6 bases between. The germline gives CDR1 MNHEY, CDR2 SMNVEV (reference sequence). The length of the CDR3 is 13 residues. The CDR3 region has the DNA TGTGCCAGCAGGGCTCACTCTGGAAACACCATATATTTT. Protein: CASRAHSGNTIYF.

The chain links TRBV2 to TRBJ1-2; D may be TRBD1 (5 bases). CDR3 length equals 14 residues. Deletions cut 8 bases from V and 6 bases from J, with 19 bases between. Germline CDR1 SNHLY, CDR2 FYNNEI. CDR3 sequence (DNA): TGTGCCAGCCGGGGGTCCTTGGGATCAGATGGCTACACCTTC. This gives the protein CASRGSLGSDGYTF.

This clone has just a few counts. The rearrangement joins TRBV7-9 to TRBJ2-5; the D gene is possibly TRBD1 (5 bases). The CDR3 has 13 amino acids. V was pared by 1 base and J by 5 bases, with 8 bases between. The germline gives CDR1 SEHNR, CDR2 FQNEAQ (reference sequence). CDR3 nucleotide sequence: TGTGCCAGCAGCTTAGGTGCAGGGGAGACCCAGTACTTC. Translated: CASSLGAGETQYF. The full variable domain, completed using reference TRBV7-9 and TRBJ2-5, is DTGVSQNPRHKITKRGQNVTFRCDPISEHNRLYWYRQTLGQGPEFLTYFQNEAQLEKSRLLSDRFSAERPKGSFSTLEIQRTEQGDSAMYLCASSLGAGETQYFGPGTRLLVL.

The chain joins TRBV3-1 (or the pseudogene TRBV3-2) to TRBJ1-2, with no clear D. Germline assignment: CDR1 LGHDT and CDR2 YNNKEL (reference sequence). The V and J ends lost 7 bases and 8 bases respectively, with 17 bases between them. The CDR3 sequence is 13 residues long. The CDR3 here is CASNREGAVGYTF. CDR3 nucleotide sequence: TGTGCCAGCAACCGAGAGGGAGCTGTGGGCTACACCTTC.

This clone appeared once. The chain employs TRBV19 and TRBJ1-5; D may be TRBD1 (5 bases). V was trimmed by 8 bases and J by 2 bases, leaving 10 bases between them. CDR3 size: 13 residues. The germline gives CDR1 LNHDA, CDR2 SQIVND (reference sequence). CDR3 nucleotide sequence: TGTGCCAGTCTTGACAGTCGCAATCAGCCCCAGCATTTT. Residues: CASLDSRNQPQHF.

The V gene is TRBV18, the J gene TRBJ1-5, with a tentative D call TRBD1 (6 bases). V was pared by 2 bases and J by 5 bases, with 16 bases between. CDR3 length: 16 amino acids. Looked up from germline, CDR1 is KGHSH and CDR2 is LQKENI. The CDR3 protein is CASSPAGTYIDQPQHF. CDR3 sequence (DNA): TGTGCCAGCTCACCAGCCGGGACATACATAGATCAGCCCCAGCATTTT.

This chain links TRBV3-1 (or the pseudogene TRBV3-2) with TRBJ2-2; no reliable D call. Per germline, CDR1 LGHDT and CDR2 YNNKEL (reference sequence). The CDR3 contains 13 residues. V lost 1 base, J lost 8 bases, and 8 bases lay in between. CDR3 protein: CASSQVGAGELFF. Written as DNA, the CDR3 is TGTGCCAGCAGCCAAGTCGGAGCAGGGGAGCTGTTTTTT.

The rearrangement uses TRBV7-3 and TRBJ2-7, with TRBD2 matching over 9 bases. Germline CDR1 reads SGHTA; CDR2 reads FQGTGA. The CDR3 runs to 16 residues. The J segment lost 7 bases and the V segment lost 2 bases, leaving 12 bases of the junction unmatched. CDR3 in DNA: TGTGCCAGCAGCTTATTTAAGGCGGGAGGGCTTCGGGAGCAGTACTTC. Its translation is CASSLFKAGGLREQYF.

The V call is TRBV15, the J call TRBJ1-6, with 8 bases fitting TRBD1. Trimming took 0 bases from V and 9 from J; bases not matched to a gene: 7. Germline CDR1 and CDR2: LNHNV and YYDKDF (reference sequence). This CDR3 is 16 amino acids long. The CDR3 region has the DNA TGTGCCACCAGCAGAGATCAGGGGGCGGTGGGTTCACCCCTCCACTTT. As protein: CATSRDQGAVGSPLHF.

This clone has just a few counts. This chain's CDR3 is CASTRTGELFF. The DNA of the CDR3 is TGTGCCAGCACGCGGACTGGGGAGCTGTTTTTT. The gene calls are TRBV14 and TRBJ2-2; a weak D match, TRBD2 (5 bases). V was trimmed by 7 bases and J by 8 bases, leaving 8 bases between them. From germline, CDR1 is SGHDN and CDR2 FVKESK. There are 11 residues in the CDR3. The variable domain in full, completed from reference TRBV14 and TRBJ2-2, reads EAGVTQFPSHSVIEKGQTVTLRCDPISGHDNLYWYRRVMGKEIKFLLHFVKESKQDESGMPNNRFLAERTGGTYSTLKVQPAELEDSGVYFCASTRTGELFFGEGSRLTVL.

CDR3 DNA sequence: TGTGCCAGCAGTTTACCGCTAGCGGGAGCCTCGGAGACCCAGTACTTC. Its protein product is CASSLPLAGASETQYF. The chain has TRBV28 and TRBJ2-5; 10 positions agree with TRBD2. Germline V CDR1 and CDR2: MDHEN, SYDVKM. The CDR3 length is 16 residues. The V gene end was trimmed by 2 bases and the J gene end by 5 bases; junction bases not matched to a gene: 8.

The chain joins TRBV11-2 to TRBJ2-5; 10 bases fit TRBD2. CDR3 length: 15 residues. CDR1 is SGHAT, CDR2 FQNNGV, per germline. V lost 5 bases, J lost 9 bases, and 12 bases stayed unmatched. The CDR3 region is CASSPTGTSVRAQYF. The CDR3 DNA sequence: TGTGCCAGCAGCCCGACCGGGACTAGCGTAAGGGCCCAGTACTTC.

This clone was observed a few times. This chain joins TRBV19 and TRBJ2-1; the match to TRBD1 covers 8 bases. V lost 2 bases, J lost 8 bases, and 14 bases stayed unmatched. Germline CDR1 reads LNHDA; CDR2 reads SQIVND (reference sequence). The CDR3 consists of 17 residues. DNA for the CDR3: TGTGCCAGTAGTATAATGAAGGGTACAGGGGGAAGTTATGAGCAGTTCTTC. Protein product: CASSIMKGTGGSYEQFF.

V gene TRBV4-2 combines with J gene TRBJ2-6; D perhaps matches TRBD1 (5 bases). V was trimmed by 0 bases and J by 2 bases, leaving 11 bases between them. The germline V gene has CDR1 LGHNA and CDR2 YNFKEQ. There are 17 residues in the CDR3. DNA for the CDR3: TGTGCCAGCAGCCAAGAAGCAGGGCTGACTGGGGCCAACGTCCTGACTTTC. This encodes CASSQEAGLTGANVLTF.